A single sample gave rise to the 27 T cell receptor beta chains below, sequenced in a study of OX40 agonist ivuxolimab in advanced cancers. Here immunoSEQ multiplex PCR was the method, and the copy in TCRdb shows in-frame clones only, minus some. The data show 55,000 to 75,000 clones, more than 85% seen once. The material was CD4+ or CD8+ T cells sorted from blood, obtained in a trial of the OX40 agonist ivuxolimab. These receptors originate from an adult with an advanced solid tumor such as melanoma, head and neck, liver or kidney cancer.

This chain links TRBV11-3 with TRBJ2-1; TRBD2 matches 7 bases. With V trimmed by 0 bases and J by 0 bases, 5 bases remained unmatched. The length of the CDR3 is 17 residues. The germline V gene encodes CDR1 SGHNT and CDR2 YENEEA. The CDR3 sequence: CASSLDLAGTSYNEQFF. In DNA, the CDR3 is TGTGCCAGCAGCTTAGACTTAGCGGGTACCTCCTACAATGAGCAGTTCTTC.

The V call is TRBV30, the J call TRBJ1-2; 11 nucleotides align to TRBD1. This CDR3 region has 14 residues. Germline values: CDR1 GTSNPN, CDR2 SVGIG (reference sequence). The V segment lost 0 bases and the J segment 14 bases; nucleotides outside the gene matches: 11. This chain's CDR3 is CAWSVMFGTGGATF. DNA for the CDR3: TGTGCCTGGAGTGTAATGTTCGGGACAGGGGGTGCTACCTTC.

The rearrangement links TRBV6-6 to TRBJ1-1; D perhaps matches TRBD1 (5 bases). Trimming left V 0 bases short and J 6 bases short, with 11 bases between. The germline gives CDR1 MNHNY, CDR2 SVGAGI (reference sequence). This CDR3 contains 14 residues. Here the CDR3 DNA reads TGTGCCAGCAGTTACTCGACAGCGAAATCTGAAGCTTTCTTT. Translated, it gives CASSYSTAKSEAFF.

The rearrangement uses TRBV4-1 and TRBJ2-1, with TRBD2 matching over 9 bases. The germline gives CDR1 MGHRA, CDR2 YSYEKL. V dropped 3 bases and J dropped 14; count of bases not matched to a gene: 11. CDR3 length equals 14 residues. CDR3: CASSQILAGVTEFF. The CDR3 DNA sequence: TGCGCCAGCAGCCAGATTTTAGCGGGAGTAACAGAGTTCTTC.

As concerns this clone: The junction differs from germline at one of its ends, possibly a read error. The genes are TRBV28 and TRBJ1-4, with a weak D call TRBD1 (5 bases). This CDR3 contains 10 residues. Germline V gene sequence: CDR1 MDHEN, CDR2 SYDVKM. The CDR3 protein is CASSLWLAGW. The CDR3 region has the DNA TGTGCCAGCAGTTTGTGGCTGGCAGGGTGG.

This chain uses TRBV7-2 with TRBJ2-4; weak D call: TRBD1 (6 bases). This CDR3 contains 14 residues. Germline V gives CDR1 SGHTA, CDR2 FQGNSA. Trimming removed 5 bases at V and 1 base at J, with 9 bases between. The CDR3 sequence: CASSPDRAKNIQYF. The CDR3 bases are TGTGCCAGCAGCCCAGACAGGGCCAAAAACATTCAGTACTTC.

There are a few counts of this clone. V is TRBV19 and J is TRBJ2-1; tentative D call: TRBD1 (5 bases). Per germline, CDR1 LNHDA and CDR2 SQIVND (reference sequence). There are 13 residues in the CDR3. V lost 1 base, J lost 4 bases, and 5 bases lay in between. The chain's CDR3 is CASSIGQYNEQFF. CDR3 bases: TGTGCCAGTAGTATAGGACAGTACAATGAGCAGTTCTTC.

The V gene is TRBV5-4, the J gene TRBJ2-2; D perhaps matches TRBD1 (6 bases). Germline values: CDR1 SGHNT, CDR2 YYREEE (reference sequence). The CDR3 has 15 residues. Trimming pared 6 bases from V and 0 bases from J, leaving 12 bases between. CDR3 nucleotides: TGTGCCAGCATAAAGGGGGATTCGAACACCGGGGAGCTGTTTTTT. Its translation: CASIKGDSNTGELFF.

The V call is TRBV7-9, the J call TRBJ1-3; 8 bases fit TRBD1. Trimming at V came to 1 base and at J to 0 bases, leaving 5 bases not matched to a gene. The CDR3 is 17 amino acids. Germline V gene lookup returns CDR1 SEHNR and CDR2 FQNEAQ (reference sequence). The CDR3 DNA reads TGTGCCAGCAGCTTAGTACAAGGACAGGGCTCTGGAAACACCATATATTTT. It translates to CASSLVQGQGSGNTIYF.

V usage is TRBV27 and J usage is TRBJ1-6; D is uncertain. Trimming left V 3 bases short and J 9 bases short, with 6 bases between. The length of the CDR3 is 12 residues. CDR1 is MNHEY and CDR2 is SMNVEV in the germline V gene (reference sequence). This CDR3 is CASSFLGSPLHF. DNA for the CDR3: TGTGCCAGCAGTTTCTTAGGTTCACCCCTCCACTTT.

The chain links TRBV28 to TRBJ2-6; 10 bases map to TRBD1. Per the germline V gene, CDR1 is MDHEN and CDR2 is SYDVKM. Unmatched junction bases numbered 4, after V lost 4 bases and J lost 1 base. The CDR3 length is 17 residues. The DNA of the CDR3 is TGTGCCAGCAGTTCCGGACAGGGGGTGTCTGGGGCCAACGTCCTGACTTTC. It encodes CASSSGQGVSGANVLTF.

The chain's CDR3 is CASSSQAFTDTQYF. CDR3 nucleotide sequence: TGTGCCAGTAGTTCCCAGGCTTTCACAGATACGCAGTATTTT. The chain links TRBV19 to TRBJ2-3; no reliable D call. The CDR3 has 14 amino acids. The V gene lost 5 bases and the J gene lost 2 bases, with 11 bases spanning the gap. Germline lookup yields CDR1 LNHDA and CDR2 SQIVND (reference sequence).

This clone was found once. The junction and the germline gene differ at one end; a read error may be behind it. This chain joins TRBV7-7 and TRBJ2-5, with 11 bases fitting TRBD2. The CDR3 totals 20 residues. CDR1 SSHAT and CDR2 FNYEAQ come from the germline V gene (reference sequence). In DNA, the CDR3 is TGTGCTAGCAGCTTAGAAGGAACTAGCGGGGGTACTTTGTCCGAAGAGACCCAGTACTTC. Translation gives CASSLEGTSGGTLSEETQYF.

The chain recombines TRBV5-6 with TRBJ1-2; possible D gene TRBD1, 5 bases. Per germline, CDR1 SGHDT and CDR2 YYEEEE. Trimming took 4 bases from V and 5 from J, leaving 15 bases between them. CDR3 length: 14 residues. CDR3 in DNA: TGTGCCAGCAGCACCTCCGGGGCCGGTTATGGCTACACCTTC. It codes for CASSTSGAGYGYTF.

This clone appeared a few times. V gene TRBV12-5 combines with J gene TRBJ1-5; TRBD1 agrees at 8 bases. The CDR3 contains 17 residues. Germline-derived CDR1 and CDR2 are LGHNT and FRNRAP. After removal of 0 bases from V and 5 bases from J, the junction contained 9 bases not matched to a gene. The CDR3 protein is CASGLVSPLRGHQPQHF. The CDR3 coding sequence is TGTGCTAGTGGTTTGGTATCACCCCTCAGGGGGCATCAGCCCCAGCATTTT.

The chain is built from TRBV18 and TRBJ1-2; D not resolved. The CDR3 has 14 residues. The V gene lost 3 bases and the J gene lost 2 bases, with 10 bases spanning the gap. Germline-derived CDR1 and CDR2 are KGHSH and LQKENI. The CDR3 region has the DNA TGTGCCAGCTCACCGTCGGGGAACAACTATGGCTACACCTTC. It translates to CASSPSGNNYGYTF.

V and J are TRBV30 and TRBJ1-3; possibly TRBD1 for D (6 bases). V was clipped by 0 bases and J by 8 bases, with 11 bases between them. Germline lookup yields CDR1 GTSNPN and CDR2 SVGIG (reference sequence). The CDR3 covers 13 residues. In nucleotides, the CDR3 is TGTGCCTGGAGTGTACTACAGGGATACACCATATATTTT. Translated: CAWSVLQGYTIYF.

For the CDR3, the DNA is TGTGCCAGTAGTACCCCTCTAGGGGGATCGAGCAATCAGCCCCAGCATTTT. This translates into CASSTPLGGSSNQPQHF. The V gene is TRBV19, the J gene TRBJ1-5; TRBD1 is a possible D gene (6 bases). Germline CDR1 reads LNHDA; CDR2 reads SQIVND (reference sequence). There are 17 residues in the CDR3. V gave up 4 bases and J gave up 1 base, with 17 bases separating them.

The V gene is TRBV27, the J gene TRBJ2-6; 8 nucleotides agree with TRBD2. The germline V gene encodes CDR1 MNHEY and CDR2 SMNVEV (reference sequence). The CDR3 totals 14 residues. J was trimmed by 7 bases and V by 6 bases; bases with no gene match: 5. CDR3 coding DNA: TGTGCCAGCAGGAGAGCGGGGGAAGCCAACGTCCTGACTTTC. This gives the protein CASRRAGEANVLTF.

The J gene is TRBJ2-7, the V gene TRBV7-3; D is possibly TRBD1 or TRBD2 (5 bases each). This CDR3 is 14 amino acids long. The V and J ends lost 1 base and 2 bases respectively, with 9 bases between them. CDR1 is SGHTA and CDR2 is FQGTGA in the germline V gene. The CDR3, as DNA: TGTGCCAGCAGCTTAAGGGGGACCCCCTACGAGCAGTACTTC. Residues: CASSLRGTPYEQYF.

The V gene is TRBV25-1, the J gene TRBJ2-1, with 10 nucleotides matching TRBD2. The germline gives CDR1 MGHDK, CDR2 SYGVNS. The CDR3 has 14 amino acids. V was pared by 7 bases and J by 5 bases, with 5 bases of the junction left unmatched. This CDR3 reads CASNLAGVDNEQFF. The CDR3 bases are TGTGCCAGCAACCTAGCGGGGGTTGACAATGAGCAGTTCTTC.

The genes are TRBV11-3 and TRBJ2-7, with unresolved D. This CDR3 region has 13 residues. Trimming took 2 bases from V and 4 from J, leaving 9 bases between them. Germline V gene sequence: CDR1 SGHNT, CDR2 YENEEA. The CDR3 protein is CASSLQVSYEQYF. The CDR3 DNA sequence: TGTGCCAGCAGCTTACAGGTGTCTTACGAGCAGTACTTC.

V and J are TRBV11-3 and TRBJ1-1; 10 nucleotides align to TRBD1. The CDR3 spans 14 residues. The germline V gene has CDR1 SGHNT and CDR2 YENEEA. The V gene end was trimmed by 5 bases and the J gene end by 5 bases; junction bases not matched to a gene: 5. DNA of the CDR3: TGTGCCAGCAGCCAACGGACAGGGGGAACTGAAGCTTTCTTT. This gives the protein CASSQRTGGTEAFF.

The V gene is TRBV6-1, the J gene TRBJ1-2; D gene ambiguous. Germline lookup yields CDR1 MNHNS and CDR2 SASEGT. There are 18 residues in the CDR3. The ends were cut back, 2 bases at V and 6 bases at J, with 25 bases in the middle. DNA of the CDR3: TGTGCCAGCAGTGAAATAGGAGGGTATTGGGGAAACGCCCATGGCTACACCTTC. This codes for CASSEIGGYWGNAHGYTF.

The chain has TRBV9 and TRBJ2-5; D not resolved. The CDR3 loop spans 13 amino acids. The V end lost 0 bases, the J end lost 5 bases, and 8 bases lay between the germline ends. The germline V gene encodes CDR1 SGDLS and CDR2 YYNGEE. In DNA, the CDR3 is TGTGCCAGCAGCGTAGCTACGTTGGAGACCCAGTACTTC. It translates to CASSVATLETQYF.

In its sample, this clone was seen once. The CDR3 DNA follows: TGTGCCAGCAGGCAGAGGTCCACTGAAGCTTTCTTT. Translation gives CASRQRSTEAFF. The rearrangement links TRBV6-1 to TRBJ1-1; D gene ambiguous. Trimming stripped 6 bases from V and 4 bases from J, with 9 bases between. Germline V gene lookup returns CDR1 MNHNS and CDR2 SASEGT. The length of the CDR3 is 12 residues.

This chain uses TRBV2 with TRBJ1-1; D is possibly TRBD1 (5 bases). The length of the CDR3 is 15 residues. Germline assignment: CDR1 SNHLY and CDR2 FYNNEI. V lost 1 base and J lost 5, with 14 bases in between. CDR3 coding DNA: TGTGCCAGCAGTGAAGATATTAGGGCAGGGACTGAAGCTTTCTTT. As protein: CASSEDIRAGTEAFF.